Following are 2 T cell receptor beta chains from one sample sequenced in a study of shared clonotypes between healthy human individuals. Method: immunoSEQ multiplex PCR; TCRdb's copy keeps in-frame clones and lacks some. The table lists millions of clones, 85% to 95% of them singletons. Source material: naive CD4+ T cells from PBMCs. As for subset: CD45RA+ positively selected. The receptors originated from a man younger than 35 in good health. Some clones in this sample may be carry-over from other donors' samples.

In nucleotides, the CDR3 is TGTGCCAGCAGCTCAGCGAGTACCTACGAGCAGTACTTC. This codes for CASSSASTYEQYF. This chain links TRBV7-3 with TRBJ2-7; D is ambiguous. Germline V gives CDR1 SGHTA, CDR2 FQGTGA. V was shortened by 4 bases and J by 2 bases, with 9 bases between the two germline ends. This CDR3 has 13 amino acids.

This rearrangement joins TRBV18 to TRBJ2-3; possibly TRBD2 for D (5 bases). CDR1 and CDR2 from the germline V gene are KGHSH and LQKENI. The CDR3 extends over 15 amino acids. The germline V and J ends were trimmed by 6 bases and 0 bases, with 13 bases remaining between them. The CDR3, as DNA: TGTGCCAGCTCCCTCTCCTCGGGGAGCACAGATACGCAGTATTTT. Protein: CASSLSSGSTDTQYF.